This T cell receptor beta chain is from a study of T cells after yellow fever vaccination. This clonotype has a handful of counts. TCRdb passed the 5' RACE reads through MiXCR, listing each CDR3 protein once. The data show about 20,000 distinct CDR3 sequences, around 5% seen once. Notes on the study in general: Subsequent booster samples again held most clones from primary vaccination (more than 95% CD4, approximately 86% CD8). Compared with primary, the secondary response was weaker and peaked at day 5, not 15.

Looked up from germline, CDR1 is SGHDT and CDR2 is YYEEEE. V was pared by 3 bases and J by 11 bases, with 15 bases between. The CDR3 sequence is 13 residues long. The sequence was obtained from a man aged 18 to 35 who received the YFV17D yellow fever vaccine. Sample: PBMCs, either bulk or a sorted T-cell subset (CD4+, CD8+, memory, or dextramer-sorted; not recorded which), taken more than 40 days after the first yellow fever vaccination. The chain employs TRBV5-6 and TRBJ1-5; D may be TRBD1 (5 bases). As DNA, the CDR3 is TGTGCCAGCAGCTCGGGTCTTTTAGGGGCCCAGCATTTT. Amino acid sequence: CASSSGLLGAQHF. The full variable domain, completed using reference TRBV5-6 and TRBJ1-5, is DAGVTQSPTHLIKTRGQQVTLRCSPKSGHDTVSWYQQALGQGPQFIFQYYEEEERQRGNFPDRFSGHQFPNYSSELNVNALLLGDSALYLCASSSGLLGAQHFGDGTRLSIL.